This TCR beta chain was sequenced during a study of T cells after yellow fever vaccination. UMIs and a universal primer site were added when TCR cDNA was made by 5'RACE template switching. MiXCR, applied by TCRdb to the 5' RACE reads, yields one record per CDR3 protein. This repertoire shows hundreds of thousands of distinct CDR3 sequences, 13% found once; its top ten account for over 12%. Trimming took off 8 bases at V and 1 base at J, with 12 bases between the two ends. The CDR3 totals 13 residues. Germline CDR1 reads MNHEY; CDR2 reads SVGEGT. This clonotype was found a few times. The target antigen is unknown. Regarding the study as a whole: Post-booster samples contained most primary-vaccination clones (approximately 97% CD4, almost 90% CD8). Abundant contaminating clonotypes from the bulk population could appear in FACS-sorted repertoires. Overall, a small share of clonotypes was seen in both CD4 and CD8 compartments.

This rearrangement joins TRBV6-2 or TRBV6-3 to TRBJ2-7; D ambiguous. The sample consisted of PBMCs, taken on the day of the yellow fever booster vaccination. The TCR originated in a man aged 25-40 years who received the YFV17D yellow fever vaccine. CDR3 residues: CASGDPPSYEQYF. In DNA form, the CDR3 reads TGTGCCAGCGGAGACCCTCCTTCCTACGAGCAGTACTTC.